What follows describes a single T cell receptor beta chain. An amount of RNA that ranged from roughly 0.45 to 1 ug was reverse transcribed with random hexamers. TCRdb recomputed calls from the immunoSEQ multiplex PCR reads with MiXCR, one row per CDR3 protein. In the table there are under 200,000 distinct CDR3 sequences, around 90% of which are singletons. This sample was included in a study of CD8 T cells in Susac syndrome. Study-wide background: Susac syndrome patients were untreated, on corticosteroids with some adding intravenous immunoglobulin, or on intravenous immunoglobulin only.

Both CD4+ and CD8+ T cells were negatively isolated, and TEMRA cells underwent FACS enrichment. The sample comprised CD4+ T cells from PBMCs. This receptor was identified in a human donor with Susac syndrome.

The CDR3 reads CASSSTGGVTEAFF. Here the CDR3 DNA reads TGTGCCAGCAGTTCTACAGGGGGCGTCACTGAAGCTTTCTTT. The gene calls are TRBV6-2 or TRBV6-3 and TRBJ1-1; 9 bases are shared with TRBD1. This CDR3 is built from 14 residues. The J segment lost 4 bases and the V segment lost 4 bases, leaving 4 bases of the junction unmatched. The germline gives CDR1 MNHEY, CDR2 SVGEGT.